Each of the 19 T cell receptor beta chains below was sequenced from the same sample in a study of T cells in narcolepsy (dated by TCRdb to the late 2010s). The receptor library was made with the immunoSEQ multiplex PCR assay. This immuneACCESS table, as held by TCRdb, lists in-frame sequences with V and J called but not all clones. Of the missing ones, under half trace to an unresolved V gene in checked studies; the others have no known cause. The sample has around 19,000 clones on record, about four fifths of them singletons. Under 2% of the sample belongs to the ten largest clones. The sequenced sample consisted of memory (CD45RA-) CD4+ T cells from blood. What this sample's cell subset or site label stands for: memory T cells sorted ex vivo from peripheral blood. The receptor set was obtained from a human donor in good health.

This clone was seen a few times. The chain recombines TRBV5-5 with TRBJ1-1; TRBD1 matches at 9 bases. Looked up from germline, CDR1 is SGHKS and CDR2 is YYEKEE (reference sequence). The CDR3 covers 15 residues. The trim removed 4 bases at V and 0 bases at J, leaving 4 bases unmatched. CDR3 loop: CASSTGQGMNTEAFF. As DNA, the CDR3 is TGTGCCAGCAGCACTGGACAGGGGATGAACACTGAAGCTTTCTTT.

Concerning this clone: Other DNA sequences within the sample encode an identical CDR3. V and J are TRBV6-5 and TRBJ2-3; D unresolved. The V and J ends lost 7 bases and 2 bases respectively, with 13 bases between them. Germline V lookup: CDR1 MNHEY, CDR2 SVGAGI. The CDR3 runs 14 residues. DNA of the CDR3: TGTGCCAGCACCGACGGGTCTGACACAGATACGCAGTATTTT. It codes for CASTDGSDTDTQYF.

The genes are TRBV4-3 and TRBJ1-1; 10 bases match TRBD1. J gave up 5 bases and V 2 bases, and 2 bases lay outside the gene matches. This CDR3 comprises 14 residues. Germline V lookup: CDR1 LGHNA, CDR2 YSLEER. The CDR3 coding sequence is TGCGCCAGCAGCCAACCGGGACAGGGGACTGAAGCTTTCTTT. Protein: CASSQPGQGTEAFF.

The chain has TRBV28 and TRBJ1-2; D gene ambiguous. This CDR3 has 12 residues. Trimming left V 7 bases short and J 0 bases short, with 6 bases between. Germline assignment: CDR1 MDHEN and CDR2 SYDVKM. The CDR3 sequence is CASNRANYGYTF. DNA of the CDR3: TGTGCCAGCAACAGAGCTAACTATGGCTACACCTTC.

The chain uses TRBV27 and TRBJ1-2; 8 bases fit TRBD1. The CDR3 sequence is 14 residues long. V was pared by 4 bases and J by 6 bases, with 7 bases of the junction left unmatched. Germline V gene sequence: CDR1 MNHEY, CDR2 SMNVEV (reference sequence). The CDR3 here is CASSSRSGGHGYTF. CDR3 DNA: TGTGCCAGCAGTTCCCGGTCAGGGGGCCATGGCTACACCTTC.

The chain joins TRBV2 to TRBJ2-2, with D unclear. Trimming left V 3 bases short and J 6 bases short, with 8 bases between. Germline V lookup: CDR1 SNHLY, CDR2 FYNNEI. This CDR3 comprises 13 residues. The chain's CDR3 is CASSDQRSGELFF. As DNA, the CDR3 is TGTGCCAGCAGTGACCAGCGTTCCGGGGAGCTGTTTTTT. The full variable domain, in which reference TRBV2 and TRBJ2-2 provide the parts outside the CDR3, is EPEVTQTPSHQVTQMGQEVILRCVPISNHLYFYWYRQILGQKVEFLVSFYNNEISEKSEIFDDQFSVERPDGSNFTLKIRSTKLEDSAMYFCASSDQRSGELFFGEGSRLTVL.

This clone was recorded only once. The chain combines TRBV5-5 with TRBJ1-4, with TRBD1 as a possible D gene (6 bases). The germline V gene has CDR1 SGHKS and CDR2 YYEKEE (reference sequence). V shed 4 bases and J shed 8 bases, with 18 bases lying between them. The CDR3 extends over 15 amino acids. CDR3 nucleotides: TGTGCCAGCAGCGCACGCCACGGGGGCAGAGAAAAACTGTTTTTT. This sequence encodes CASSARHGGREKLFF.

The CDR3 DNA follows: TGTGCCAGTAGTATAATAGGACAGAAACGATCTGGCTACACCTTC. Protein: CASSIIGQKRSGYTF. V usage is TRBV19 and J usage is TRBJ1-2; possible D gene TRBD1, 6 bases. V was pared by 2 bases and J by 7 bases, with 17 bases between. The CDR3 is 15 residues long. Germline-derived CDR1 and CDR2 are LNHDA and SQIVND (reference sequence).

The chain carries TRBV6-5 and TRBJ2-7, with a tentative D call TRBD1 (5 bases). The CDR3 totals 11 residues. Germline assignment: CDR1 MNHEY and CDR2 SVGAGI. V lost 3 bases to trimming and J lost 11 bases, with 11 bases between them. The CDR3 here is CASSYMAQEYF. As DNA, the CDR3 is TGTGCCAGCAGTTATATGGCACAGGAGTACTTC.

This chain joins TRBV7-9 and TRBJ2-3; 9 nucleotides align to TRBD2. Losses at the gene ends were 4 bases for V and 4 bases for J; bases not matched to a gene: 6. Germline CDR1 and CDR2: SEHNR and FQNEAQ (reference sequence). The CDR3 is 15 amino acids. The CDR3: CASSSGTSIADTQYF. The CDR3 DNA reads TGTGCCAGCAGCTCCGGGACTAGCATCGCAGATACGCAGTATTTT.

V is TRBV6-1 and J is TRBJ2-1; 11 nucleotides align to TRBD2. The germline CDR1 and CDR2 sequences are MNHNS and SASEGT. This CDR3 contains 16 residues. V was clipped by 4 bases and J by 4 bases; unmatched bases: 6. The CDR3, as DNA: TGTGCCAGCAGTGCCCTAGCGGGGGGATATTACAATGAGCAGTTCTTC. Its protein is CASSALAGGYYNEQFF.

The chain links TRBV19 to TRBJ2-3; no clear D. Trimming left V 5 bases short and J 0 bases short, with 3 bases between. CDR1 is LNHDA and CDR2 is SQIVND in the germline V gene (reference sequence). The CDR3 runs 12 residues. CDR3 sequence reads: CASSVSTDTQYF. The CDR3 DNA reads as TGTGCCAGTAGTGTGAGCACAGATACGCAGTATTTT. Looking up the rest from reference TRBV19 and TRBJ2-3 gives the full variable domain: DGGITQSPKYLFRKEGQNVTLSCEQNLNHDAMYWYRQDPGQGLRLIYYSQIVNDFQKGDIAEGYSVSREKKESFPLTVTSAQKNPTAFYLCASSVSTDTQYFGPGTRLTVL.

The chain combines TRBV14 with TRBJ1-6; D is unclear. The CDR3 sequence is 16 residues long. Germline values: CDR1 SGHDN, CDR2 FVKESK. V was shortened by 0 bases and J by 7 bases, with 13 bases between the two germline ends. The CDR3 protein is CASSQDLGRPNSPLHF. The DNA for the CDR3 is TGTGCCAGCAGCCAAGATTTGGGCAGACCGAATTCACCCCTCCACTTT.

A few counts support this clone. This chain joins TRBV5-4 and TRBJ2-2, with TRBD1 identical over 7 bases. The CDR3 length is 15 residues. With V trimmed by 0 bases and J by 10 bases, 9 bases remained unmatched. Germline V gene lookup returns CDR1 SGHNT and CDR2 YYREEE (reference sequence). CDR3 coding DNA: TGTGCCAGCAGCTTGGCCCAAAGACAGGGCAAGGAGCTGTTTTTT. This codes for CASSLAQRQGKELFF.

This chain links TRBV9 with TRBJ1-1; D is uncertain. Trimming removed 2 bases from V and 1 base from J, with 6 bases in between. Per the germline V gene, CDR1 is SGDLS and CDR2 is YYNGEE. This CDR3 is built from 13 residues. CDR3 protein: CASSVHPNTEAFF. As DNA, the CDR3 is TGTGCCAGCAGCGTCCATCCGAACACTGAAGCTTTCTTT.

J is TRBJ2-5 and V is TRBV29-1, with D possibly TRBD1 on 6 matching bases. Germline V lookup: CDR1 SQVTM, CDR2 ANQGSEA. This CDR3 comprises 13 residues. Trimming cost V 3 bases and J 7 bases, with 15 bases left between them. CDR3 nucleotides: TGCAGCGTTGATTATGGGGGCCGTGGGACCCAGTACTTC. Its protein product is CSVDYGGRGTQYF.

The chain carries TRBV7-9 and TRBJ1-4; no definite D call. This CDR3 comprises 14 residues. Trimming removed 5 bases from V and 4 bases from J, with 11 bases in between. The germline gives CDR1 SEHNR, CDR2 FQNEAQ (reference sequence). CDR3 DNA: TGTGCCAGCAGCGTGGGAGGGAATAATGAAAAACTGTTTTTT. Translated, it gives CASSVGGNNEKLFF. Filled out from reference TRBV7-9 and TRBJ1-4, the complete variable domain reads DTGVSQNPRHKITKRGQNVTFRCDPISEHNRLYWYRQTLGQGPEFLTYFQNEAQLEKSRLLSDRFSAERPKGSFSTLEIQRTEQGDSAMYLCASSVGGNNEKLFFGSGTQLSVL.

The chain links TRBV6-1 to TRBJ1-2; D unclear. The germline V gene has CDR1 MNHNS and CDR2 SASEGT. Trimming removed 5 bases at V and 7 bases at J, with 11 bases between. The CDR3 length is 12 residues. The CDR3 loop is CASSTTVRGYTF. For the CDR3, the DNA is TGTGCCAGCAGTACCACTGTCCGTGGCTACACCTTC.

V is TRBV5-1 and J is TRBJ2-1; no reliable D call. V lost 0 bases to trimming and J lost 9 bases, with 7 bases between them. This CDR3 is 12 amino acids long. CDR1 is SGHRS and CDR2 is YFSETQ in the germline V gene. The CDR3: CASSLEGPEQFF. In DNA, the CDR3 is TGCGCCAGCAGCTTGGAAGGCCCTGAGCAGTTCTTC. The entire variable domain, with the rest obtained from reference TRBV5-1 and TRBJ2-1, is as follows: KAGVTQTPRYLIKTRGQQVTLSCSPISGHRSVSWYQQTPGQGLQFLFEYFSETQRNKGNFPGRFSGRQFSNSRSEMNVSTLELGDSALYLCASSLEGPEQFFGPGTRLTVL.